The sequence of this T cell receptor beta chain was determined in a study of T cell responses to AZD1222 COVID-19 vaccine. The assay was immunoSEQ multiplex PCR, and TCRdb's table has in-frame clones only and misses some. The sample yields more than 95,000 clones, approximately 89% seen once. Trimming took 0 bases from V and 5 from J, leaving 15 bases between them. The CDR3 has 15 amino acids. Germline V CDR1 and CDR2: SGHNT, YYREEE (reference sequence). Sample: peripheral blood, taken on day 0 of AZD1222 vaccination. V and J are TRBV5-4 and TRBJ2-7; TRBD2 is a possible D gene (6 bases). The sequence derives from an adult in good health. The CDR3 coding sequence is TGTGCCAGCAGCTTGGCCTACGGGAGAAGCCACGAGCAGTACTTC. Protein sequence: CASSLAYGRSHEQYF.